The 8 T cell receptor beta chains below come from one sample, sequenced in a study of T cell responses to AZD1222 COVID-19 vaccine. Assay used: immunoSEQ multiplex PCR; TCRdb lists only in-frame clones, some missing. Counted here are about 130,000 clones, about 92% occurring once; the ten biggest clones make up roughly 3.5%. The sequenced sample was peripheral blood, obtained 28 days after the second AZD1222 dose. These receptors were taken from an adult who received the AZD1222 COVID-19 vaccine.

The chain carries TRBV15 and TRBJ2-3; TRBD2 is a possible D gene (5 bases). Trimming stripped 5 bases from V and 1 base from J, with 19 bases between. There are 17 residues in the CDR3. CDR1 and CDR2 from the germline V gene are LNHNV and YYDKDF (reference sequence). Here the CDR3 DNA reads TGTGCCACCAGCGTCCTCCCCGGGGAAAGCGGCACAGATACGCAGTATTTT. This sequence encodes CATSVLPGESGTDTQYF. Looking up the rest from reference TRBV15 and TRBJ2-3 gives the full variable domain: DAMVIQNPRYQVTQFGKPVTLSCSQTLNHNVMYWYQQKSSQAPKLLFHYYDKDFNNEADTPDNFQSRRPNTSFCFLDIRSPGLGDTAMYLCATSVLPGESGTDTQYFGPGTRLTVL.

This chain links TRBV6-1 with TRBJ1-2, with D uncertain. The CDR3 is 13 amino acids. Germline V gene lookup returns CDR1 MNHNS and CDR2 SASEGT. The V end was cut by 3 bases, the J end by 0 bases, with 5 bases between. The CDR3 region has the DNA TGTGCCAGCAGTGATTATGCTAACTATGGCTACACCTTC. Encoded protein: CASSDYANYGYTF.

This sequence joins TRBV29-1 and TRBJ2-1, with 10 bases fitting TRBD2. V gave up 1 base and J gave up 9 bases; unmatched junction bases: 3. Germline CDR1 is SQVTM and CDR2 is ANQGSEA. The CDR3 covers 13 residues. This CDR3 is CSVEGLAGVEQFF. CDR3 bases: TGCAGCGTTGAAGGCCTAGCGGGAGTTGAGCAGTTCTTC.

The chain employs TRBV11-2 and TRBJ2-6; 9 nucleotides match TRBD1. Germline V gives CDR1 SGHAT, CDR2 FQNNGV. V gave up 5 bases and J gave up 0 bases; unmatched junction bases: 8. The CDR3 covers 18 residues. The CDR3 is CASSIRDRVYSGANVLTF. CDR3 DNA: TGTGCCAGCAGCATCCGGGACAGGGTCTACTCTGGGGCCAACGTCCTGACTTTC.

This sequence joins TRBV6-5 and TRBJ1-6, with D possibly being TRBD1 (5 bases). Looked up from germline, CDR1 is MNHEY and CDR2 is SVGAGI. V was cut by 0 bases and J by 12 bases, with 12 bases left in between. This CDR3 spans 14 amino acids. CDR3 protein: CASSYSRGRGPLHF. In DNA form, the CDR3 reads TGTGCCAGCAGTTACTCACGGGGCCGGGGACCCCTCCACTTT.

As concerns this clone: The germline gene is not matched at one end of the junction; a read error may be the cause. The chain links TRBV30 to TRBJ1-1; D is perhaps TRBD1 (5 bases). Per germline, CDR1 GTSNPN and CDR2 SVGIG (reference sequence). This CDR3 has 15 amino acids. CDR3 amino acids: CAWSGRGGVNTEAFF. The CDR3 nucleotides read TGTGCCTGGAGTGGACGTGGAGGGGTGAACACTGAGGCTTTCTTT.

V and J are TRBV7-2 and TRBJ1-2; D is undetermined. This CDR3 is built from 13 residues. The V end lost 8 bases, the J end lost 1 base, and 11 bases lay between the germline ends. CDR1 is SGHTA and CDR2 is FQGNSA in the germline V gene. The DNA for the CDR3 is TGTGCCAGCGCCTACGGCGGTAACTATGGCTACACCTTC. This codes for CASAYGGNYGYTF.

The chain uses TRBV12-2 and TRBJ2-5; the table's D gene call, TRBD2, was not cross checked with the DNA. TRBV12-2 constitutes a pseudogene. The CDR3 sequence is 14 residues long. The CDR3 region is CASRFGGSGETQYF. CDR3 DNA sequence: TGTGCAAGTCGCTTCGGCGGGAGCGGAGAGACCCAGTACTTC.